This entry lists 12 T cell receptor beta chains sequenced from one sample in a study of blood T cell repertoires in COVID-19. Generated by immunoSEQ multiplex PCR, the TCRdb table keeps only in-frame clones and is missing some. This table has some 340,000 clones, 65% to 85% appearing once. The sample taken for sequencing was peripheral blood. The receptors were sampled from a man aged 30 to 45 with active or convalescent COVID-19.

CDR3 amino acids: CASRPTSLQETQYF. The CDR3 DNA reads as TGTGCCAGCAGACCCACTAGCCTCCAAGAGACCCAGTACTTC. This chain uses TRBV7-2 with TRBJ2-5; D is perhaps TRBD2 (6 bases). Germline V gene sequence: CDR1 SGHTA, CDR2 FQGNSA. V lost 6 bases and J 1 base, leaving 12 bases between the germline ends. There are 14 residues in the CDR3.

The V call is TRBV6-5, the J call TRBJ2-5; D unresolved. The length of the CDR3 is 14 residues. Trimming took off 2 bases at V and 4 bases at J, with 11 bases between the two ends. Germline V lookup: CDR1 MNHEY, CDR2 SVGAGI. CDR3 protein: CASSYGQLGETQYF. The DNA for the CDR3 is TGTGCCAGCAGTTACGGGCAGTTGGGAGAGACCCAGTACTTC.

This rearrangement joins TRBV6-6 to TRBJ2-4; TRBD1 is a possible D gene (6 bases). CDR1 is MNHNY, CDR2 SVGAGI, per germline (reference sequence). The CDR3 is 15 residues long. Trimming left V 4 bases short and J 0 bases short, with 10 bases between. In DNA form, the CDR3 reads TGTGCCAGCAGTTCCCCAGGGGTAGCCAAAAACATTCAGTACTTC. This sequence encodes CASSSPGVAKNIQYF.

The chain combines TRBV13 with TRBJ2-1; 7 bases align to TRBD1. This CDR3 has 15 residues. CDR1 PRHDT and CDR2 FYEKMQ come from the germline V gene (reference sequence). V shed 5 bases and J 6 bases; nucleotides not matched to a gene: 10. The CDR3 loop is CASSPTGSLSNEQFF. In DNA, the CDR3 is TGTGCCAGCAGCCCGACAGGGAGCCTCTCCAATGAGCAGTTCTTC.

This rearrangement joins TRBV6-1 to TRBJ2-1; 9 bases align to TRBD2. The J segment lost 4 bases and the V segment lost 6 bases, leaving 7 bases of the junction unmatched. Germline CDR1 and CDR2: MNHNS and SASEGT. The CDR3 length is 15 residues. The CDR3 is CASSYPSGAYNEQFF. The CDR3 DNA reads as TGTGCCAGCAGCTATCCTAGCGGGGCTTACAATGAGCAGTTCTTC.

CDR3 in amino acids: CASSPGLYSNQPQHF. The CDR3 DNA reads TGTGCCAGCAGTCCTGGACTATATAGCAATCAGCCCCAGCATTTT. The rearrangement joins TRBV6-5 to TRBJ1-5; D is unclear. Trimming shortened V by 5 bases and J by 0 bases, and 11 bases separated the two germline ends. The length of the CDR3 is 15 residues. In germline, CDR1 is MNHEY, CDR2 SVGAGI.

V gene TRBV6-2 or TRBV6-3 combines with J gene TRBJ1-4, with TRBD1 identical over 9 bases. Germline CDR1 MNHEY, CDR2 SVGEGT. This CDR3 comprises 13 residues. The trim removed 5 bases at V and 8 bases at J, leaving 3 bases unmatched. CDR3 region: CASSGQGREKLFF. As DNA, the CDR3 is TGTGCCAGCAGTGGACAGGGGAGGGAAAAACTGTTTTTT.

The rearrangement uses TRBV7-2 and TRBJ1-2; the D is unclear. The CDR3 runs 14 residues. Per germline, CDR1 SGHTA and CDR2 FQGNSA. V lost 1 base and J 6 bases, leaving 12 bases between the germline ends. CDR3 amino acids: CASSLGAAFDGYTF. In DNA, the CDR3 is TGTGCCAGCAGCTTAGGTGCGGCATTCGATGGCTACACCTTC.

The gene calls are TRBV7-2 and TRBJ2-3, with 13 bases lining up with TRBD2. The V gene end was trimmed by 8 bases and the J gene end by 10 bases; junction bases not matched to a gene: 15. The CDR3 runs to 16 residues. CDR1 SGHTA and CDR2 FQGNSA come from the germline V gene. The DNA of the CDR3 is TGTGCCAGCTCGCTCCGAACCGGACTAGCGGGAGTGGCGCAGTATTTT. This codes for CASSLRTGLAGVAQYF.

The gene calls are TRBV15 and TRBJ2-1; tentatively, D is TRBD1 (7 bases). The germline V gene encodes CDR1 LNHNV and CDR2 YYDKDF (reference sequence). The CDR3 consists of 15 residues. The V and J ends lost 2 bases and 4 bases respectively, with 12 bases between them. CDR3 amino acids: CATSRPGGSYNEQFF. The CDR3 DNA follows: TGTGCCACCAGCAGACCAGGGGGGAGTTACAATGAGCAGTTCTTC.

The chain is built from TRBV28 and TRBJ1-6; D gene ambiguous. Trimming removed 5 bases at V and 2 bases at J, with 10 bases between. Germline CDR1 and CDR2: MDHEN and SYDVKM. CDR3 length equals 15 residues. The CDR3 sequence is CASSPPGTYNSPLHF. CDR3 coding DNA: TGTGCCAGCAGTCCGCCCGGGACCTATAATTCACCCCTCCACTTT. The full variable domain, its missing parts supplied by reference TRBV28 and TRBJ1-6, is DVKVTQSSRYLVKRTGEKVFLECVQDMDHENMFWYRQDPGLGLRLIYFSYDVKMKEKGDIPEGYSVSREKKERFSLILESASTNQTSMYLCASSPPGTYNSPLHFGNGTRLTVT.

The chain has TRBV5-1 and TRBJ2-7; 8 bases are a match to TRBD2. V dropped 1 base and J dropped 7; count of bases not matched to a gene: 10. The CDR3 covers 15 residues. Germline lookup yields CDR1 SGHRS and CDR2 YFSETQ. The CDR3, as DNA: TGCGCCAGCAGCTTGAGGCAGCGGGAGAAAGGGGAGCAGTACTTC. It is translated as CASSLRQREKGEQYF.